This is a list of T cell receptor beta chains from one sample in a study of blood T cell repertoires in COVID-19. The assay was immunoSEQ multiplex PCR, and TCRdb's table has in-frame clones only and misses some. The sample lists a few hundred thousand clones, 90% occurring once. The specimen was PBMCs or T cells enriched from blood (not recorded which). The receptors derive from a man aged 18 to 29 who had recovered from COVID-19. The CDR3 runs from the conserved cysteine through the conserved F or W. Fields, in order: J gene, D gene, V gene, clone size, CDR3 protein, CDR3 DNA. D genes are given only for firm matches. A clone size is listed for some rows: how often the clone was seen (once, few, many), or a class if it is expanded.

TRBJ1-1,.,TRBV7-3,.,CASSLVGGSEAFF,TGTGCCAGCAGCTTAGTAGGCGGATCCGAAGCTTTCTTT
TRBJ1-1,.,TRBV7-6,.,CASSLAGGRGTEAFF,TGTGCCAGCAGCTTAGCAGGAGGGCGCGGGACTGAAGCTTTCTTT
TRBJ1-3,.,TRBV10-1,.,CASELGASSGNTIYF,TGCGCCAGTGAGCTTGGTGCGAGCTCTGGAAACACCATATATTTT
TRBJ2-3,TRBD2,TRBV29-1,.,CSVMRTSGSTDTQYF,TGCAGCGTTATGAGGACTAGCGGGAGCACAGATACGCAGTATTTT
TRBJ2-7,TRBD2,TRBV19,.,CASSSGMSYEQYF,TGTGCCAGTTCTAGCGGGATGTCCTACGAGCAGTACTTC
TRBJ2-1,.,TRBV7-9,few,CASSLGQGWDEQFF,TGTGCCAGCAGCTTAGGGCAGGGATGGGATGAGCAGTTCTTC
TRBJ2-7,.,TRBV7-8,.,CASSYTGAPYEQYF,TGTGCCAGCAGCTATACAGGTGCCCCCTACGAGCAGTACTTC
TRBJ2-2,.,TRBV6-2/TRBV6-3,.,CASSPGQGRVTGELFF,TGTGCCAGCAGTCCCGGGCAGGGGCGGGTTACCGGGGAGCTGTTTTTT
TRBJ1-1,.,TRBV29-1,.,CSVVGRGEAFF,TGCAGCGTTGTAGGCAGGGGTGAAGCTTTCTTT
TRBJ1-6,TRBD1,TRBV5-1,.,CASSLGQGYNSPLHF,TGCGCCAGCAGCTTGGGACAGGGCTATAATTCACCCCTCCACTTT
TRBJ2-3,TRBD2,TRBV27,once,CASSSLQTVAGGTDTQYF,TGTGCCAGCAGTTCCCTACAGACGGTAGCGGGAGGGACAGATACGCAGTATTTT
TRBJ1-4,TRBD1,TRBV7-9,.,CASSYGDRENEKLFF,TGTGCCAGCAGCTATGGGGACAGAGAGAATGAAAAACTGTTTTTT
TRBJ1-2,.,TRBV19,.,CATGPGHDGYGYTF,TGTGCCACCGGACCGGGACATGACGGCTATGGCTACACCTTC
TRBJ1-2,.,TRBV3-1/TRBV3-2,.,CASSQDEGRQAEKAF,TGTGCCAGCAGCCAAGATGAGGGGAGACAGGCGGAGAAAGCCTTC
TRBJ1-1,.,TRBV28,.,CASRLGGDRRDAFF,TGTGCCAGCCGACTGGGGGGGGATCGGAGGGATGCTTTCTTT
TRBJ1-3,TRBD1,TRBV5-1,.,CASTEGQRLNYSGNTIYF,TGCGCCAGCACCGAGGGACAGCGATTAAACTACTCTGGAAACACCATATATTTT
TRBJ2-3,.,TRBV5-1,.,CASSSEGGKDTQYF,TGCGCCAGCAGCTCCGAGGGTGGAAAGGATACGCAGTATTTT
TRBJ2-5,.,TRBV14,.,CASSPGYSQETQYF,TGTGCCAGCAGCCCAGGCTATAGCCAAGAGACCCAGTACTTC
TRBJ2-7,TRBD1,TRBV18,.,CASSPDRGGYEQYF,TGTGCCAGCTCGCCGGACAGGGGAGGCTACGAGCAGTACTTC
TRBJ1-3,.,TRBV20-1,few,CSASNQGLHYF,TGCAGTGCTAGTAACCAGGGGCTTCATTACTTT
TRBJ1-1,.,TRBV30,.,CAVQGYRYMTEAFF,TGTGCCGTACAGGGTTATCGATATATGACTGAAGCTTTCTTT
TRBJ2-7,.,TRBV5-1,.,CASSLGGGSYEQYF,TGCGCCAGCAGCTTGGGCGGTGGGTCCTACGAGCAGTACTTC
TRBJ2-1,TRBD2,TRBV2,.,CASRRTSGGANEQFF,TGTGCCAGCAGGAGGACTAGCGGGGGGGCCAATGAGCAGTTCTTC
TRBJ1-2,.,TRBV29-1,few,CSAAGGADGYTF,TGCAGCGCAGCAGGAGGGGCTGACGGCTACACCTTC
TRBJ1-2,.,TRBV7-2,.,CASSPIRYLSGYTF,TGTGCCAGCAGCCCCATCCGCTATCTATCTGGCTACACCTTC
TRBJ1-2,.,TRBV3-1/TRBV3-2,.,CASSQEGSNAGGYTF,TGTGCCAGCAGCCAAGAGGGTTCTAATGCGGGTGGCTACACCTTC
TRBJ2-7,.,TRBV29-1,.,CSVTQTDPYEQYF,TGCAGCGTAACTCAGACTGATCCCTACGAGCAGTACTTC
TRBJ2-3,.,TRBV3-1/TRBV3-2,.,CASSSAGGTTDTQYF,TGTGCCAGCAGCTCGGCAGGCGGGACCACAGATACGCAGTATTTT
TRBJ2-3,TRBD2,TRBV28,.,CASSLYPLAGPITDTQYF,TGTGCCAGCAGTTTATACCCACTAGCGGGTCCCATCACAGATACGCAGTATTTT
TRBJ1-1,.,TRBV11-1,.,CASSSEEAKAFF,TGTGCCAGCAGCTCGGAGGAGGCAAAAGCTTTCTTT
TRBJ2-6,.,TRBV7-3,.,CASSPNRVGANVLTF,TGTGCCAGCAGCCCCAACAGGGTTGGGGCCAACGTCCTGACTTTC
TRBJ2-1,TRBD2,TRBV29-1,once,CSVTISTSSHEQFF,TGCAGCGTTACCATCTCGACTAGCTCCCATGAGCAGTTCTTC
TRBJ1-6,TRBD1,TRBV5-1,once,CASSKTAGTGKSPLHF,TGCGCCAGCAGCAAGACCGCCGGGACAGGGAAATCACCCCTCCACTTT
TRBJ1-5,.,TRBV4-1,.,CASSQQVSYQPQHF,TGCGCCAGCAGCCAACAGGTTTCGTACCAGCCCCAGCATTTT
TRBJ1-3,TRBD1,TRBV18,.,CASSPPTGFTSGNTIYF,TGTGCCAGCTCACCACCGACAGGGTTTACCTCTGGAAACACCATATATTTT
TRBJ1-1,.,TRBV7-3,.,CASSLNGLENTEAFF,TGTGCCAGCAGCTTAAACGGGTTGGAGAACACTGAAGCTTTCTTT
TRBJ1-6,TRBD1,TRBV4-1,once,CASSQAPGQGFSPLHF,TGCGCCAGCAGCCAGGCCCCGGGACAGGGATTTTCACCCCTCCACTTT
TRBJ2-5,TRBD2,TRBV5-6,.,CASSLALLAGEGETQYF,TGTGCCAGCAGCTTGGCGTTGTTAGCGGGAGAGGGTGAGACCCAGTACTTC
TRBJ2-5,.,TRBV5-4,once,CASSQEKGYQETQYF,TGTGCCAGCAGCCAGGAAAAGGGGTACCAAGAGACCCAGTACTTC
TRBJ1-1,.,TRBV5-1,.,CASGDLAAGNTEAFF,TGCGCCAGCGGGGACTTGGCCGCGGGGAACACTGAAGCTTTCTTT
TRBJ1-2,.,TRBV5-1,once,CASNGLPSHGYTF,TGCGCCAGCAATGGACTTCCTTCGCATGGCTACACCTTC
TRBJ2-3,TRBD1,TRBV5-1,.,CASSRDRPWDTQYF,TGCGCCAGCAGCCGGGACAGGCCTTGGGATACGCAGTATTTT
TRBJ2-3,TRBD1,TRBV30,.,CAWSHPSQGQGRTDTQYF,TGTGCCTGGAGCCACCCTTCCCAAGGACAGGGTCGAACAGATACGCAGTATTTT
TRBJ1-2,TRBD1,TRBV14,.,CASSPQGGGVGYTF,TGTGCCAGCAGCCCACAGGGGGGTGGAGTTGGCTACACCTTC
TRBJ1-3,TRBD1,TRBV2,.,CARNSDRGSWNTIYF,TGTGCCAGAAACAGCGACAGGGGAAGTTGGAACACCATATATTTT
TRBJ1-1,.,TRBV19,.,CASKSKVGRANTEAFF,TGTGCCAGTAAGTCGAAGGTCGGCAGGGCGAACACTGAAGCTTTCTTT
TRBJ2-5,.,TRBV7-9,.,CASSYGGAETQYF,TGTGCCAGCAGCTACGGGGGTGCAGAGACCCAGTACTTC
TRBJ1-1,TRBD1,TRBV9,.,CASSPREGDRGRPAFF,TGTGCCAGCAGCCCGCGGGAGGGGGACAGGGGGCGACCAGCTTTCTTT
TRBJ1-1,.,TRBV28,.,CASRQNTEAFF,TGTGCCAGCAGACAGAACACTGAAGCTTTCTTT
TRBJ2-1,TRBD2,TRBV2,.,CASTGTSGDRFF,TGTGCCAGCACGGGGACTAGCGGGGACCGGTTCTTC
TRBJ2-1,TRBD1,TRBV19,.,CASSMVRGYDQFF,TGTGCCAGTAGTATGGTCAGGGGGTATGATCAGTTCTTC
TRBJ2-2,.,TRBV5-1,.,CASSLEVGGPNTGELFF,TGCGCCAGCAGCTTGGAGGTAGGAGGCCCGAACACCGGGGAGCTGTTTTTT
TRBJ2-6,.,TRBV7-9,.,CASSLQGNGANVLTF,TGTGCCAGCAGCCTTCAGGGGAATGGGGCCAACGTCCTGACTTTC
TRBJ2-7,TRBD2,TRBV7-2,.,CASGTTSDPSYEQYF,TGTGCCAGCGGGACCACTAGCGACCCCTCCTACGAGCAGTACTTC
TRBJ2-4,.,TRBV18,.,CASSPFFRGWAKNIQYF,TGTGCCAGCTCACCATTTTTTAGAGGGTGGGCCAAAAACATTCAGTACTTC